A single sample is the source of the 16 T cell receptor beta chains below, sequenced in a study of vaccination effects on CD4 cells after COVID-19. Assay: immunoSEQ multiplex PCR; the TCRdb copy retains only in-frame clones and omits some. The sample comprises 45,000 to 70,000 clones, around 82% of which are singletons, and over 5% rests with the top ten. Peptide-pool stimulation followed by sequencing identified expanded antigen-specific CD4+ clonotypes in the ViraFEST assay. Once cultured for under 11 days, the cells underwent separation to obtain CD4+ T cells. The infection with SARS-CoV-2 (confirmed by PCR) occurred in this person between March and December 2020. Antigens for these TCRs are unknown. Sequences were derived from CD4+ T cells from PBMCs cultured with HIV peptides, sampled before COVID-19 vaccination. The subset denotes: HIV-1 Nef peptide pool negative control/reference culture. The receptors stem from a human donor who had a prior SARS-CoV-2 infection.

This rearrangement joins TRBV18 to TRBJ1-3; D is unclear. From germline, CDR1 is KGHSH and CDR2 LQKENI. The V end was cut by 3 bases, the J end by 0 bases, with 9 bases between. CDR3 length: 15 amino acids. The CDR3, as DNA: TGTGCCAGCTCACCGGCCAGGACCTCTGGAAACACCATATATTTT. This codes for CASSPARTSGNTIYF.

The J gene is TRBJ1-1, the V gene TRBV18, with D unresolved. Germline CDR1 and CDR2: KGHSH and LQKENI. V lost 3 bases and J lost 4, with 9 bases in between. The CDR3 contains 13 residues. As DNA, the CDR3 is TGTGCCAGCTCACCCGGGTTTTTCACTGAAGCTTTCTTT. It specifies CASSPGFFTEAFF. Full variable domain (remainder filled in from reference TRBV18 and TRBJ1-1): NAGVMQNPRHLVRRRGQEARLRCSPMKGHSHVYWYRQLPEEGLKFMVYLQKENIIDESGMPKERFSAEFPKEGPSILRIQQVVRGDSAAYFCASSPGFFTEAFFGQGTRLTVV.

V is TRBV7-6 and J is TRBJ1-1; D not certain. Trimming took off 5 bases at V and 1 base at J, with 14 bases between the two ends. CDR1 is SGHVS and CDR2 is FNYEAQ in the germline V gene. The CDR3 is 15 amino acids. CDR3 sequence reads: CASSRSVVANTEAFF. DNA of the CDR3: TGTGCCAGCAGCCGCTCGGTCGTCGCGAACACTGAAGCTTTCTTT.

This clone turned up a few times. The CDR3 DNA sequence: TGCGCCAGCAGCCAAGATTTGGCGGGAAGCACAGATACGCAGTATTTT. Protein: CASSQDLAGSTDTQYF. The chain links TRBV4-3 to TRBJ2-3; D is possibly TRBD2 (6 bases). V lost 0 bases and J 0 bases, leaving 10 bases between the germline ends. The CDR3 runs 16 residues. Germline values: CDR1 LGHNA, CDR2 YSLEER.

The J gene is TRBJ2-1, the V gene TRBV5-1; 12 nucleotides agree with TRBD2. Germline CDR1 SGHRS, CDR2 YFSETQ. The CDR3 contains 18 residues. Losses at the gene ends were 4 bases for V and 7 bases for J; bases not matched to a gene: 15. The CDR3 reads CASSPQGALAGGRNEQFF. The CDR3 DNA is TGCGCCAGCAGCCCACAGGGGGCGCTAGCGGGAGGGCGAAATGAGCAGTTCTTC.

This clone was seen more than once but under ten times. This chain joins TRBV10-2 and TRBJ1-5; TRBD1 agrees at 8 bases. J was trimmed by 4 bases and V by 6 bases; bases with no gene match: 5. This CDR3 is built from 14 residues. Per germline, CDR1 WSHSY and CDR2 SAAADI. CDR3 DNA: TGCGCCAGCAGGTCGGACAGGGAGAATCAGCCCCAGCATTTT. This encodes CASRSDRENQPQHF.

The rearrangement uses TRBV7-2 and TRBJ2-3; 12 bases align to TRBD2. The ends lost 3 bases at V and 1 base at J; junction bases unmatched: 11. This CDR3 has 19 residues. Germline loops: CDR1 SGHTA, CDR2 FQGNSA. The CDR3 region is CASSFNVLAGGRGTDTQYF. CDR3 DNA: TGTGCCAGCAGCTTTAACGTGCTAGCGGGAGGGCGCGGCACAGATACGCAGTATTTT.

J is TRBJ2-1 and V is TRBV9; D unresolved. CDR1 and CDR2 (germline): SGDLS, YYNGEE. The CDR3 covers 13 residues. V dropped 2 bases and J dropped 4 bases, with 7 bases sitting between them. The CDR3 DNA is TGTGCCAGCAGCGTGGGCAGATACAATGAGCAGTTCTTC. Its protein is CASSVGRYNEQFF.

The gene calls are TRBV7-3 and TRBJ2-3; 7 bases line up with TRBD1. The CDR3 has 16 residues. The ends lost 5 bases at V and 1 base at J; junction bases unmatched: 9. Germline V gene data show CDR1 as SGHTA and CDR2 as FQGTGA. DNA of the CDR3: TGTGCCAGCAGCCCTAACAGGGGTGGCGGCACAGATACGCAGTATTTT. As protein: CASSPNRGGGTDTQYF. Based on the CDR3 plus reference TRBV7-3 and TRBJ2-3, the full variable domain is GAGVSQTPSNKVTEKGKYVELRCDPISGHTALYWYRQSLGQGPEFLIYFQGTGAADDSGLPNDRFFAVRPEGSVSTLKIQRTERGDSAVYLCASSPNRGGGTDTQYFGPGTRLTVL.

V is TRBV28 and J is TRBJ2-7; no clear D gene. Per germline, CDR1 MDHEN and CDR2 SYDVKM. This CDR3 region has 14 residues. V lost 7 bases, J lost 2 bases, and 15 bases lay in between. CDR3 in DNA: TGTGCCAGCACCTCTTCCAGGAACGCCTACGAGCAGTACTTC. It specifies CASTSSRNAYEQYF.

This chain joins TRBV9 and TRBJ2-3; no definite D call. The CDR3 consists of 14 residues. Trimming pared 4 bases from V and 0 bases from J, leaving 9 bases between. From germline, CDR1 is SGDLS and CDR2 YYNGEE. CDR3 sequence (DNA): TGTGCCAGCAGCCCCCCGTCTAGCACAGATACGCAGTATTTT. This encodes CASSPPSSTDTQYF. The variable domain in full, with the rest retrieved from reference TRBV9 and TRBJ2-3, is DSGVTQTPKHLITATGQRVTLRCSPRSGDLSVYWYQQSLDQGLQFLIQYYNGEERAKGNILERFSAQQFPDLHSELNLSSLELGDSALYFCASSPPSSTDTQYFGPGTRLTVL.

CDR3 nucleotides: TGTGCCAGCGAGGGGGGGAGTGCGGGCAATCAGCCCCAGCATTTT. Its translation: CASEGGSAGNQPQHF. The V call is TRBV28, the J call TRBJ1-5; tentative D call: TRBD1 (6 bases). The CDR3 consists of 15 residues. The germline V gene has CDR1 MDHEN and CDR2 SYDVKM. V dropped 8 bases and J dropped 2 bases, with 16 bases sitting between them.

The V gene is TRBV15, the J gene TRBJ2-1; 13 nucleotides agree with TRBD2. Looked up from germline, CDR1 is LNHNV and CDR2 is YYDKDF (reference sequence). The CDR3 has 21 residues. Trimming removed 7 bases from V and 6 bases from J; junction bases left unmatched: 24. For the CDR3, the DNA is TGTGCCACCACCCCCGCACCGCTCGGACTAGCGGGGGAATATACCTTCAATGAGCAGTTCTTC. Translation: CATTPAPLGLAGEYTFNEQFF.

This clone has just a few counts. The rearrangement joins TRBV3-1 (or the pseudogene TRBV3-2) to TRBJ2-7; D call uncertain. This CDR3 is built from 14 residues. Trimming cost V 7 bases and J 1 base, with 14 bases left between them. CDR1 is LGHDT, CDR2 YNNKEL, per germline (reference sequence). The CDR3 DNA sequence: TGTGCCAGCACGATGTGGGAAAGATCCTACGAGCAGTACTTC. Protein: CASTMWERSYEQYF.

The chain uses TRBV5-6 and TRBJ1-1; D may be TRBD1 (6 bases). Germline CDR1 reads SGHDT; CDR2 reads YYEEEE. Trimming pared 1 base from V and 1 base from J, leaving 14 bases between. This CDR3 comprises 16 residues. CDR3 sequence: CASSLWGGQANTEAFF. The CDR3 DNA reads as TGTGCCAGCAGCTTGTGGGGGGGGCAGGCGAACACTGAAGCTTTCTTT.

This rearrangement joins TRBV5-1 to TRBJ1-2; unclear D gene. The germline V and J ends were trimmed by 0 bases and 0 bases, with 15 bases remaining between them. The CDR3 runs 17 residues. Germline assignment: CDR1 SGHRS and CDR2 YFSETQ. The CDR3 is CASSLVSGALANYGYTF. The CDR3, as DNA: TGCGCCAGCAGCTTGGTAAGCGGAGCCTTAGCTAACTATGGCTACACCTTC.